This is a list of T cell receptor beta chains from one sample in a study of tumor-infiltrating lymphocytes in primary liver carcinoma. TCRdb re-analysed the multiplex PCR reads in MiXCR, keeping a single row per CDR3 protein. This table has some 100,000 distinct CDR3 sequences, about 62% appearing once. The specimen was liver tumor tissue from sampling region 2. Receptors originate from a woman aged 55 to 70 with primary liver carcinoma and hepatitis B virus infection. Each CDR3 is given with its conserved first and last residue. Each record gives: J gene, D gene, clone size, V gene, CDR3 protein, CDR3 DNA. A D gene is named only where the DNA matches it firmly. Rows may omit the clone size; those that give it use once, few, many or a size class.

J: TRBJ2-2; D: TRBD1; size: few; V: TRBV20-1; CDR3: CSANTGAMNTGELFF; DNA: TGCAGTGCTAACACAGGGGCTATGAACACCGGGGAGCTGTTTTTT
J: TRBJ2-1; D: -; size: -; V: TRBV4-2; CDR3: CESSQGDSGVYNEQFF; DNA: TGTGAGAGCAGCCAAGGGGACAGCGGGGTTTACAATGAACAGTTCTTC
J: TRBJ2-5; D: -; size: -; V: TRBV29-1; CDR3: CSVGSGTGGLETRYF; DNA: -
J: TRBJ2-2; D: TRBD2; size: -; V: TRBV11-2; CDR3: CAISLETGLVSGEVFF; DNA: TGTGCCATCAGCTTAGAAACCGGACTAGTCAGCGGGGAGGTGTTTTTT
J: TRBJ2-4; D: -; size: once; V: TRBV5-5; CDR3: CASRLAGTGGLKDIQYF; DNA: TGTGCCAGCAGGTTAGCCGGGACTGGCGGCCTTAAGGACATTCAGTACTTC
J: TRBJ1-2; D: -; size: once; V: TRBV6-6; CDR3: CASSHGPRDSYGYIF; DNA: TGTGCCAGCAGCCACGGACCCCGAGACAGCTATGGCTACATCTTC
J: TRBJ1-4; D: -; size: -; V: TRBV11-2; CDR3: CASSLAYRVWEELFF; DNA: TGTGCTAGCAGCCTCGCGTACAGGGTATGGGAAGAACTGTTTTTT
J: TRBJ1-1; D: TRBD1; size: -; V: TRBV11-2; CDR3: CANSPGQGPALNTEAFF; DNA: TGTGCCAACAGCCCGGGACAGGGGCCCGCTTTGAACACTGAAGCTTTCTTT
J: TRBJ2-7; D: -; size: -; V: TRBV5-6; CDR3: CASSMSDSYEQYF; DNA: TGTGCCAGCAGCATGTCGGATAGTTACGAGCAGTACTTC
J: TRBJ1-5; D: -; size: -; V: TRBV12-3/TRBV12-4; CDR3: CATSDSWDQPQHF; DNA: TGTGCCACCTCGGACTCTTGGGATCAGCCCCAGCACTTT
J: TRBJ2-2; D: -; size: -; V: TRBV29-1; CDR3: CSAARRAGHGELLF; DNA: TGCAGCGCCGCTCGGAGGGCCGGCCACGGGGAGCTGCTTTTT
J: TRBJ1-4; D: TRBD1; size: -; V: TRBV12-3/TRBV12-4; CDR3: CASSLRQGDEKMLF; DNA: TGTGCAAGCAGTTTAAGACAGGGGGATGAAAAAATGTTGTTT
J: TRBJ2-7; D: -; size: few; V: TRBV21-1; CDR3: CASSKAGSGSKGEQYF; DNA: TGTGCCAGCAGCAAAGCGGGAAGCGGGAGTAAGGGCGAGCAGTACTTC
J: TRBJ2-7; D: TRBD2; size: -; V: TRBV11-2; CDR3: CACGKPGLAELYDQYF; DNA: TGTGCCTGCGGGAAACCGGGGCTAGCGGAGCTCTACGATCAGTACTTC
J: TRBJ2-1; D: TRBD2; size: -; V: TRBV13; CDR3: CASNTQGLAGNNERFF; DNA: TGTGCCAGCAACACCCAGGGACTAGCGGGCAACAATGAGCGTTTCTTC
J: TRBJ2-3; D: TRBD2; size: -; V: TRBV11-2; CDR3: CASSIGLAGVADTQCF; DNA: TGTGCCAGCAGTATAGGACTAGCGGGAGTGGCAGATACGCAGTGTTTT
J: TRBJ2-7; D: -; size: -; V: TRBV2; CDR3: CASSAAAWAAHAYEQYF; DNA: TGTGCCAGCAGTGCGGCAGCGTGGGCAGCCCACGCCTACGAGCAATACTTC
J: TRBJ2-7; D: -; size: -; V: TRBV10-3; CDR3: CAITQLQGGEQNF; DNA: TGTGCCATCACCCAATTACAGGGTGGTGAGCAGAACTTC
J: TRBJ1-2; D: TRBD1; size: many; V: TRBV6-5; CDR3: CASSNRGGYAF; DNA: TGTGCCAGCAGCAACAGGGGTGGCTACGCCTTC
J: TRBJ1-5; D: -; size: many; V: TRBV5-1; CDR3: CASSPGDFGTSQPQHF; DNA: TGCGCCAGCAGCCCAGGGGACTTTGGTACAAGTCAGCCCCAGCATTTT
J: TRBJ2-1; D: -; size: -; V: TRBV28; CDR3: CTSRELVSGEQFF; DNA: TGTACCAGCAGGGAACTAGTCTCGGGTGAGCAGTTCTTC
J: TRBJ2-1; D: TRBD2; size: -; V: TRBV7-3; CDR3: CASSSIGTSGRSEQFF; DNA: TGTGCCAGCAGCTCTATCGGAACTAGCGGGAGAAGTGAGCAGTTCTTC
J: TRBJ2-2; D: -; size: -; V: TRBV12-3/TRBV12-4; CDR3: CASEDGSTNTGELFF; DNA: TGTGCCAGCGAAGACGGATCTACTAACACCGGGGAGCTGTTTTTT
J: TRBJ2-3; D: -; size: -; V: TRBV11-3; CDR3: CASLLRRNTDTQYF; DNA: TGTGCCAGCCTCTTACGGAGAAACACAGATACCCAGTATTTT
J: TRBJ2-7; D: -; size: -; V: TRBV20-1; CDR3: CSVPKGEQYF; DNA: TGCAGTGTCCCCAAGGGCGAGCAGTACTTC
J: TRBJ2-1; D: TRBD1; size: many; V: TRBV6-1; CDR3: CASGTGERNEQFF; DNA: TGTGCCAGCGGGACAGGGGAGAGGAATGAGCAGTTCTTC
J: TRBJ1-1; D: -; size: -; V: TRBV6-6; CDR3: CASTRGRTYTEAFF; DNA: TGTGCCAGCACCAGGGGACGGACGTACACTGAAGCTTTCTTT
J: TRBJ2-3; D: TRBD1; size: -; V: TRBV10-1; CDR3: CASSEDRGSTNTQYF; DNA: TGCGCCAGCAGCGAGGACAGGGGTAGCACGAATACGCAGTATTTT
J: TRBJ1-4; D: -; size: -; V: TRBV28; CDR3: CASSTRDHATNEKLFF; DNA: TGTGCCAGCAGTACCCGGGACCATGCAACTAATGAAAAACTGTTTTTT
J: TRBJ2-3; D: -; size: -; V: TRBV11-2; CDR3: CASIIVGGIGTDTQYF; DNA: TGTGCCAGCATCATAGTTGGCGGCATTGGCACAGATACGCAGTATTTT
J: TRBJ2-7; D: -; size: -; V: TRBV29-1; CDR3: CSSRDSGERYF; DNA: TGCAGCTCTCGGGACTCGGGGGAGCGATACTTC